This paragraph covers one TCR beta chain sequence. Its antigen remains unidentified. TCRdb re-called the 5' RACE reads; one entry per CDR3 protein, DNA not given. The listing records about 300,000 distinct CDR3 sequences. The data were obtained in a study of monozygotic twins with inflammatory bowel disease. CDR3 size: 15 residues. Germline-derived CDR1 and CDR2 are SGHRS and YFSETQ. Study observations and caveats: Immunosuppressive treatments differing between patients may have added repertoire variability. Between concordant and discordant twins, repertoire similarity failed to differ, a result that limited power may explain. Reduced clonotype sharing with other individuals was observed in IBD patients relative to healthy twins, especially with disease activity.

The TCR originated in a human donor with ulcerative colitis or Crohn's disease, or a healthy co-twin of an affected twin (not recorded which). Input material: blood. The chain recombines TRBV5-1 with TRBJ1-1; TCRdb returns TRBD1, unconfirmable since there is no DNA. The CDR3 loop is CASSLQTGSGTEAFF.